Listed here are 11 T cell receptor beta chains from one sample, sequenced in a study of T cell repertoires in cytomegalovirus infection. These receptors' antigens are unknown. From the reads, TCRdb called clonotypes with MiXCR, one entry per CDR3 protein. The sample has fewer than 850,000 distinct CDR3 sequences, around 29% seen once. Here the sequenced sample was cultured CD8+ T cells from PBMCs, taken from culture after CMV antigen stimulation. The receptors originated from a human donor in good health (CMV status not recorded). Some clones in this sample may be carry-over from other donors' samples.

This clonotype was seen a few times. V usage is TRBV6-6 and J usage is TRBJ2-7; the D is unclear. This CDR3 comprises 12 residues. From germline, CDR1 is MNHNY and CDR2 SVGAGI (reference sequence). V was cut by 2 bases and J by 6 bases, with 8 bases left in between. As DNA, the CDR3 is TGTGCCAGCAGTTACGTTGCTACCGAGCAGTACTTC. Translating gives CASSYVATEQYF.

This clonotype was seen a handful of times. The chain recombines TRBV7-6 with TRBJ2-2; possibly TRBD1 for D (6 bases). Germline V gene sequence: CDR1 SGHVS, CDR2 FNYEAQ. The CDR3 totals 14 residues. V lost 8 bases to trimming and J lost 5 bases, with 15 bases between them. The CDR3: CASDATGGTGELFF. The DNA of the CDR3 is TGTGCCAGCGACGCGACAGGTGGGACCGGGGAGCTGTTTTTT.

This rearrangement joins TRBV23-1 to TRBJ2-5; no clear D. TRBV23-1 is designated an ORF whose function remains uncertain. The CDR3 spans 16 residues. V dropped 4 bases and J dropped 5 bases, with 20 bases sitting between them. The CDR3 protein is CASSPPWRCGRETQYF. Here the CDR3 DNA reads TGCGCCAGCAGTCCCCCCTGGAGATGTGGACGCGAGACCCAGTACTTC.

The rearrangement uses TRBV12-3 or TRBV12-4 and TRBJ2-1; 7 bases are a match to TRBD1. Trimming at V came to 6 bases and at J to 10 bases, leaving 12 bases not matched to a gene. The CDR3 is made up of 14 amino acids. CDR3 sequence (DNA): TGTGCCAGCAGCCAAGACAGGGAAGGGGACGAGCAGTTCTTC. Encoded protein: CASSQDREGDEQFF.

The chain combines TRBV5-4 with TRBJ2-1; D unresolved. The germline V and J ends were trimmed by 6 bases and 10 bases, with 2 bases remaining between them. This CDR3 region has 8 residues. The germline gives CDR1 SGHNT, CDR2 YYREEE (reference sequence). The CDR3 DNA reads TGTGCCAGCAAGGAGCAGTTCTTC. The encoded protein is CASKEQFF.

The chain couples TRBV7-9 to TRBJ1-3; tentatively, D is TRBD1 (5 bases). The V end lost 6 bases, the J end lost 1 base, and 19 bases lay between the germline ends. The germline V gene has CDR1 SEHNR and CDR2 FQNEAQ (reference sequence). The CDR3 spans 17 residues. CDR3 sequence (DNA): TGTGCCAGCAGAATAAACCCCTATCGGACATCTGGAAACACCATATATTTT. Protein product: CASRINPYRTSGNTIYF.

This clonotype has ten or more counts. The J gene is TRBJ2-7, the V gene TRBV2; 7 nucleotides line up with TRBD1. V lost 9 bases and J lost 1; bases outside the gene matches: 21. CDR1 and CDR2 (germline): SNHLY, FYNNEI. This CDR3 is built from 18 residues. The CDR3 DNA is TGTGCCAGTCGTCTCAGGGGGTACAAAGGGTCGGCGTCCTACGAGCAGTACTTC. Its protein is CASRLRGYKGSASYEQYF.

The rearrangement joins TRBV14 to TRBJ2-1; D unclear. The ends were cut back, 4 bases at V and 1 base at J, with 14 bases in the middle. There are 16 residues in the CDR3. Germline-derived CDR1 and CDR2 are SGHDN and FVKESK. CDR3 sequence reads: CASSLPGLRSYNEQFF. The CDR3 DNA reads TGTGCCAGCAGCCTACCCGGGTTAAGGTCCTACAATGAGCAGTTCTTC.

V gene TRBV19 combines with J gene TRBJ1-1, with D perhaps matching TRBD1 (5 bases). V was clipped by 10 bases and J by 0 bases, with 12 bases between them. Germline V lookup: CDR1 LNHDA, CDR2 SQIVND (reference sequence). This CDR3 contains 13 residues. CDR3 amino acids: CATAGRLNTEAFF. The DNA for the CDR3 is TGTGCCACCGCAGGGAGATTGAACACTGAAGCTTTCTTT. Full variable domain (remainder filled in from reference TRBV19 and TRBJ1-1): DGGITQSPKYLFRKEGQNVTLSCEQNLNHDAMYWYRQDPGQGLRLIYYSQIVNDFQKGDIAEGYSVSREKKESFPLTVTSAQKNPTAFYLCATAGRLNTEAFFGQGTRLTVV.

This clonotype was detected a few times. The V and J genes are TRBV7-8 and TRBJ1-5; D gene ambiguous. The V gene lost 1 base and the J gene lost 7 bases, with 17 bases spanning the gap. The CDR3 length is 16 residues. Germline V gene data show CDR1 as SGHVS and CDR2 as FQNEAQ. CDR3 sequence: CASSLEQGGRGQPQHF. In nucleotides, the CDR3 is TGTGCCAGCAGCTTAGAACAAGGCGGGAGAGGGCAGCCCCAGCATTTT. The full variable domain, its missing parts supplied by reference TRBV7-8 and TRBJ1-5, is GAGVSQSPRYKVAKRGQDVALRCDPISGHVSLFWYQQALGQGPEFLTYFQNEAQLDKSGLPSDRFFAERPEGSVSTLKIQRTQQEDSAVYLCASSLEQGGRGQPQHFGDGTRLSIL.

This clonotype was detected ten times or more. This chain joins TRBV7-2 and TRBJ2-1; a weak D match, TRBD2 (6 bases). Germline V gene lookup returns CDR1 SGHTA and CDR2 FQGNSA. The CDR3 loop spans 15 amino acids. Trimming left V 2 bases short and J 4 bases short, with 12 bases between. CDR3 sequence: CASSLSGGIYNEQFF. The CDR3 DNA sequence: TGTGCCAGCAGCTTATCAGGCGGGATTTACAATGAGCAGTTCTTC.